This passage covers 9 T cell receptor beta chains from one sample sequenced in a study of human T cells and chemical hapten exposure. Time point described: pre-sensitization, week 0. Treatment indicated: therapeutic diphenylcyclopropenone sensitization with weekly scalp DPC. TCRdb called the RACE reads again in MiXCR, with one record for every CDR3 protein. The repertoire consists of a few hundred thousand distinct CDR3 sequences, with approximately 7.5% occurring once and the leading ten covering 1.2%. Sequencing used whole blood, obtained in connection with sensitization to the hapten diphenylcyclopropenone (DPC). The source is a man younger than 30 with alopecia areata. Some clones in this sample may be carry-over from other donors' samples.

This clonotype occurred a few times. This CDR3 is CASSLGPADNGEKLFF. CDR3 DNA sequence: TGCGCCAGCAGCTTGGGTCCGGCAGACAACGGGGAAAAACTGTTTTTT. The rearrangement links TRBV5-1 to TRBJ1-4; D is uncertain. Deletions cut 0 bases from V and 8 bases from J, with 17 bases between. Germline V lookup: CDR1 SGHRS, CDR2 YFSETQ. This CDR3 spans 16 amino acids.

V usage is TRBV6-2 or TRBV6-3 and J usage is TRBJ2-1, with a weak D call TRBD1 (5 bases). The germline CDR1 and CDR2 sequences are MNHEY and SVGEGT. Trimming shortened V by 3 bases and J by 6 bases, and 12 bases separated the two germline ends. The CDR3 is 14 residues long. In nucleotides, the CDR3 is TGTGCCAGCAGTTATATGCGAAGGGGCAATGAGCAGTTCTTC. Its protein product is CASSYMRRGNEQFF.

This clonotype occurred a few times. The V call is TRBV20-1, the J call TRBJ2-1, with 8 bases lining up with TRBD2. The CDR3 totals 14 residues. The germline V gene encodes CDR1 DFQATT and CDR2 SNEGSKA (reference sequence). Unmatched junction bases numbered 1, after V lost 3 bases and J lost 0 bases. The CDR3 nucleotides are TGCAGTGCTAGGGGACTAGACTCCTACAATGAGCAGTTCTTC. This encodes CSARGLDSYNEQFF.

This sequence joins TRBV6-6 and TRBJ1-1; D is possibly TRBD1 (6 bases). Germline lookup yields CDR1 MNHNY and CDR2 SVGAGI (reference sequence). V gave up 2 bases and J gave up 2 bases, with 12 bases separating them. The CDR3 has 15 residues. The CDR3 spells CASSYRDNLNTEAFF. The CDR3 DNA reads TGTGCCAGCAGTTACCGGGACAACCTCAACACTGAAGCTTTCTTT.

This clonotype has a handful of counts. The V and J genes are TRBV5-1 and TRBJ1-1; tentative D call: TRBD1 (5 bases). The CDR3 contains 14 residues. From germline, CDR1 is SGHRS and CDR2 YFSETQ. Trimming removed 0 bases at V and 7 bases at J, with 13 bases between. CDR3 protein: CASSLAPDGGEAFF. CDR3 bases: TGCGCCAGCAGCTTGGCGCCTGACGGGGGTGAAGCTTTCTTT.

This clonotype was seen more than once but under ten times. This CDR3 reads CSVDRLSGANVLTF. CDR3 DNA sequence: TGCAGCGTTGACAGGCTCTCTGGGGCCAACGTCCTGACTTTC. The chain uses TRBV29-1 and TRBJ2-6; D is unresolved. The V gene lost 3 bases and the J gene lost 0 bases, with 6 bases spanning the gap. In germline, CDR1 is SQVTM, CDR2 ANQGSEA. This CDR3 is 14 amino acids long.

This clonotype has ten or more counts. The V and J genes are TRBV21-1 and TRBJ1-2; the D call TRBD1 from the table was never checked on the DNA. TRBV21-1 is classified as a pseudogene. The CDR3 extends over 16 amino acids. The CDR3 region is CASSTNGQGVCYGYTF. CDR3 coding DNA: TGTGCCAGCAGCACCAACGGACAGGGGGTGTGCTATGGCTACACCTTC.

This clonotype has ten or more counts. This chain links TRBV12-3 or TRBV12-4 with TRBJ2-5; the match to TRBD1 covers 7 bases. The trim removed 10 bases at V and 4 bases at J, leaving 15 bases unmatched. The CDR3 has 15 residues. The CDR3 bases are TGTGCCAATTCCGAGGGGGCAGGGATAGGAGAGACCCAGTACTTC. Translating it yields CANSEGAGIGETQYF.

CDR3 sequence (DNA): TGTGCCAGCAGCTCTAGAGGTACCGGGGAGCTGTTTTTT. It codes for CASSSRGTGELFF. The chain carries TRBV11-1 and TRBJ2-2; D gene unclear. CDR3 length: 13 amino acids. Trimming removed 4 bases at V and 5 bases at J, with 8 bases between. Germline-derived CDR1 and CDR2 are SGHAT and FQDESV (reference sequence).